The T cell receptor (beta chain) described here comes from a study of radiation and T cells in renal cell carcinoma. On this clone: Its specificity is not known.

Time point specified: blood 2 weeks post-SBRT. As for treatment: 15 Gy SBRT to primary tumor, nephrectomy 4 weeks later. The tumor was a clear cell renal cell carcinoma. Study-level points and caveats: Baseline intratumoral clonotype presence is unknown without pretreatment biopsies.

The germline V gene encodes CDR1 MRHNA and CDR2 SNTAGT. V was clipped by 5 bases and J by 1 base, with 11 bases between them. CDR3 length equals 14 residues. Profiling relied on immunoSEQ multiplex PCR, and the TCRdb table lists in-frame clones only, not all of them. The table lists about 150,000 clones, around 90% of them singletons. This chain uses TRBV6-4 with TRBJ1-1; D is uncertain. Here the sequenced sample was blood, taken from a patient whose treatment included radiotherapy and nephrectomy. This clonotype was obtained from a woman aged 45-59 years with renal cell carcinoma. CDR3 in DNA: TGTGCCAGCAGTAAAGGACGGGAGAACACTGAAGCTTTCTTT. Translation gives CASSKGRENTEAFF.